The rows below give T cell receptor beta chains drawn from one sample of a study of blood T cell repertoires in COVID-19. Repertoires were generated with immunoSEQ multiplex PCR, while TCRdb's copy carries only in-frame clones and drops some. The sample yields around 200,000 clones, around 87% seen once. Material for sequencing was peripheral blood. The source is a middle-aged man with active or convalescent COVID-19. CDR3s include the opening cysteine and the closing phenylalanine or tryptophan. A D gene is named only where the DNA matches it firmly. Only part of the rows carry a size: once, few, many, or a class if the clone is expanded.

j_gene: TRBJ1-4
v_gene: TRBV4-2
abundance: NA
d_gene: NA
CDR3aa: CASSQMGGGREALSNEKLFF
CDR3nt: TGTGCCAGCAGCCAAATGGGGGGAGGGCGCGAGGCTTTGTCTAATGAAAAACTGTTTTTT

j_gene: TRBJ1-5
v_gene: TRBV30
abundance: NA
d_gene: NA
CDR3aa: CAWSNRRQFQTNQPQHF
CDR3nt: TGTGCCTGGAGTAATAGGCGGCAGTTTCAAACAAATCAGCCCCAGCATTTT

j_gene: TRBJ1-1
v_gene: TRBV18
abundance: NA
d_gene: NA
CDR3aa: CASSPGQGWNTEAFF
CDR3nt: TGTGCCAGCTCCCCAGGGCAGGGGTGGAACACTGAAGCTTTCTTT

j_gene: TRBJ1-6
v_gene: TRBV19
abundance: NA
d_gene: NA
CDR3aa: CASSIEGERDSPLHF
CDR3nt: TGTGCCAGTAGTATCGAGGGGGAGAGGGATTCACCCCTCCACTTT

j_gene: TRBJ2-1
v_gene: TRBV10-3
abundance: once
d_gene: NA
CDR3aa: CAISPGAGFAYNEQFF
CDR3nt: TGTGCCATCAGCCCCGGTGCAGGGTTCGCCTACAATGAGCAGTTCTTC

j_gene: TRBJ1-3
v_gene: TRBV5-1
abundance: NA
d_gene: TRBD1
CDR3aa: CASTNSGTGTGNTIYF
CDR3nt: TGCGCCAGCACCAATTCCGGGACAGGGACTGGAAACACCATATATTTT

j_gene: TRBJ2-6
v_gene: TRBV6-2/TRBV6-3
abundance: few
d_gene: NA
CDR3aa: CASSYITGTNSGANVLTF
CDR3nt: TGTGCCAGCAGTTATATTACAGGGACAAACTCTGGGGCCAACGTCCTGACTTTC

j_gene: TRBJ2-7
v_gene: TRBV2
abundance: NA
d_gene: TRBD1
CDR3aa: CASSPGQGHSYEQYF
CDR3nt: TGTGCCAGCAGTCCGGGACAGGGGCACTCCTACGAGCAGTACTTC

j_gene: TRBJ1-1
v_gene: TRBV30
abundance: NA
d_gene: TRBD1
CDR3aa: CAWSEGQGLSEAFF
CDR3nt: TGTGCCTGGAGTGAAGGACAGGGATTGTCTGAAGCTTTCTTT

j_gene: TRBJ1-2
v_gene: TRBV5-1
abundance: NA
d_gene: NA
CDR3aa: CASSLGGPPGYTF
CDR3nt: TGCGCCAGCAGCTTGGGGGGGCCCCCGGGCTACACCTTC

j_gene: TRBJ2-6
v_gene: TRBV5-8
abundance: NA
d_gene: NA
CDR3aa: CASSLEGAGANVLTF
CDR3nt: TGTGCCAGCAGCTTGGAGGGGGCTGGGGCCAACGTCCTGACTTTC

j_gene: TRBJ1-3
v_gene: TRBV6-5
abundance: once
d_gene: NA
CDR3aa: CASSYSGTAGNTIYF
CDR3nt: TGTGCCAGCAGTTACTCGGGGACTGCTGGAAACACCATATATTTT

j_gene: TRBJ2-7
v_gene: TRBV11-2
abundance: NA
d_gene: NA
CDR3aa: CASSLPGTYEQYF
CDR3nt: TGTGCCAGCAGCTTACCAGGGACATACGAGCAGTACTTC

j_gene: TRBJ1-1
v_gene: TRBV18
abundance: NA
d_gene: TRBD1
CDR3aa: CASSPLEGRGSFF
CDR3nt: TGTGCCAGCTCACCCCTTGAGGGCAGGGGGTCTTTCTTT

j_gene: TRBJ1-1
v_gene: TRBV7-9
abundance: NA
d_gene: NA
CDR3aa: CASSLGAGTEAFF
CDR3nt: TGTGCCAGCAGCTTAGGCGCAGGCACTGAAGCTTTCTTT

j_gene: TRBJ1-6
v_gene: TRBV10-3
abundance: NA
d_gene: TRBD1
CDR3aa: CAISERQQGGSPLHF
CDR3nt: TGTGCCATCAGTGAGCGCCAACAGGGGGGATCACCCCTCCACTTT

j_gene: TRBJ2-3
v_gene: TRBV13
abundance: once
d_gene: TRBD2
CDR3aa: CASSPRLGLAGGQDTQYF
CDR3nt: TGTGCCAGCAGCCCCAGATTGGGACTAGCGGGGGGGCAGGATACGCAGTATTTT

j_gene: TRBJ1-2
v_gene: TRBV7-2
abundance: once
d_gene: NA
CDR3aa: CASSLRSWGYTF
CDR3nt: TGTGCCAGCAGCTTACGGAGTTGGGGCTACACCTTC

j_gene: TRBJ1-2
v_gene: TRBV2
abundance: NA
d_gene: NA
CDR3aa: CATFRAALIGYTF
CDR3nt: TGTGCCACCTTCCGTGCGGCGCTTATAGGCTACACCTTC